Each of the 13 T cell receptor beta chains below was sequenced from the same sample in a study of Graves' ophthalmopathy and Graves' hyperthyroidism. Amplified material comprised TCR beta CDR3 regions derived from RNA transcripts. Second-round multiplex PCR followed a first-round RT-PCR using HTBI primers. Via MiXCR, TCRdb re-called the multiplex PCR reads, giving one row per CDR3 protein. The data contain hundreds of thousands of distinct CDR3 sequences, 45% to 55% of them seen just once; the ten biggest clones take up about half. Sequences were obtained from peripheral blood. Receptor source: an adult man with Graves' ophthalmopathy.

This clonotype was counted a few times. This chain uses TRBV9 with TRBJ2-2; D is unclear. Looked up from germline, CDR1 is SGDLS and CDR2 is YYNGEE. This CDR3 has 12 residues. The V end was cut by 3 bases, the J end by 8 bases, with 8 bases between. The CDR3 protein is CASSGWSGELFF. CDR3 in DNA: TGTGCCAGCAGCGGTTGGAGTGGGGAGCTGTTTTTT.

In regard to this clonotype: Mismatch with germline at one junction end may stem from a read error. This chain joins TRBV10-3 and TRBJ2-6, with D perhaps TRBD1 (5 bases). The CDR3 has 21 amino acids. Germline V gene data show CDR1 as ENHRY and CDR2 as SYGVKD. CDR3 coding DNA: TGTGCCATCAGTGAGTCGCTCACCCAGGGTCCAGCCCGCTCTGGGGCCAACGCCCTGACTTTC. This encodes CAISESLTQGPARSGANALTF.

V usage is TRBV7-7 and J usage is TRBJ2-5, with 7 positions matching TRBD2. Germline-derived CDR1 and CDR2 are SSHAT and FNYEAQ (reference sequence). The CDR3 loop spans 14 amino acids. The CDR3 bases are TGTGCTCCTCCTAGGACCCAGGGAGGGGAGACCCAGTACTTC. This translates into CAPPRTQGGETQYF.

This sequence joins TRBV7-2 and TRBJ1-5; D is undetermined. The germline V gene has CDR1 SGHTA and CDR2 FQGNSA. Trimming left V 1 base short and J 0 bases short, with 10 bases between. The CDR3 runs 16 residues. DNA of the CDR3: TGTGCCAGCAGCTTAGTGGGCAGCTATAGCAATCAGCCCCAGCATTTT. This translates into CASSLVGSYSNQPQHF. Full variable domain (missing parts from reference TRBV7-2 and TRBJ1-5): GAGVSQSPSNKVTEKGKDVELRCDPISGHTALYWYRQSLGQGLEFLIYFQGNSAPDKSGLPSDRFSAERTGGSVSTLTIQRTQQEDSAVYLCASSLVGSYSNQPQHFGDGTRLSIL.

The chain recombines TRBV5-1 with TRBJ1-1; tentatively, D is TRBD1 (5 bases). The CDR3 runs to 13 residues. V was pared by 4 bases and J by 7 bases, with 14 bases between. Germline loops: CDR1 SGHRS, CDR2 YFSETQ. The CDR3 loop is CASSLQGVSEAFF. CDR3 sequence (DNA): TGCGCCAGCAGCCTTCAGGGAGTTAGTGAAGCTTTCTTT.

This sequence joins TRBV7-2 and TRBJ2-2, with TRBD2 matching 12 bases. Germline V gene sequence: CDR1 SGHTA, CDR2 FQGNSA. The CDR3 extends over 17 amino acids. Germline trimming cut 3 bases from V and 2 bases from J; bases unmatched to any gene: 4. Here the CDR3 DNA reads TGTGCCAGCAGCTTGACTAGCGGGAGAATTAACACCGGGGAGCTGTTTTTT. Protein: CASSLTSGRINTGELFF.

The chain combines TRBV2 with TRBJ2-7; 12 bases align to TRBD2. CDR1 and CDR2 (germline): SNHLY, FYNNEI. The CDR3 consists of 16 residues. With 5 bases clipped from V and 5 bases from J, the junction kept 10 bases outside the gene matches. CDR3 nucleotide sequence: TGTGCCAGCAGTATCCCCCTAGCGGGAGGGCCCCACGAGCAGTACTTC. It yields the protein CASSIPLAGGPHEQYF.

The gene calls are TRBV6-5 and TRBJ1-2, with 7 bases lining up with TRBD1. V shed 4 bases and J 4 bases; nucleotides not matched to a gene: 9. Germline V CDR1 and CDR2: MNHEY, SVGAGI. The length of the CDR3 is 15 residues. CDR3 DNA sequence: TGTGCCAGCAGTTTACATCCGGGACAGATCTATGGCTACACCTTC. Protein sequence: CASSLHPGQIYGYTF.

The chain carries TRBV7-9 and TRBJ2-7; TRBD1 agrees at 7 bases. The CDR3 runs to 14 residues. Trimming took 3 bases from V and 4 from J; bases not matched to a gene: 6. Germline V lookup: CDR1 SEHNR, CDR2 FQNEAQ (reference sequence). CDR3 coding DNA: TGTGCCAGCAGCTTCTGGGACAGTAGATACGAGCAGTACTTC. Its protein is CASSFWDSRYEQYF.

This chain connects TRBV20-1 to TRBJ2-3; 9 nucleotides align to TRBD2. CDR3 size: 14 residues. The germline CDR1 and CDR2 sequences are DFQATT and SNEGSKA (reference sequence). Trimming at V came to 6 bases and at J to 5 bases, leaving 9 bases not matched to a gene. The DNA of the CDR3 is TGCAGTGCATCAGCGGGAGGATTACGAGATACGCAGTATTTT. It codes for CSASAGGLRDTQYF.

The J gene is TRBJ2-7, the V gene TRBV6-5; D unresolved. The CDR3 loop spans 13 amino acids. With 4 bases removed from V and 5 bases from J, the gap between germline ends came to 12 bases. Germline V gene lookup returns CDR1 MNHEY and CDR2 SVGAGI. CDR3 in amino acids: CASSSYHQNEQYF. The CDR3 DNA is TGTGCCAGCAGTTCCTACCATCAAAACGAGCAGTACTTC.

The chain joins TRBV28 to TRBJ2-2; D gene uncertain. CDR1 and CDR2 from the germline V gene are MDHEN and SYDVKM. This CDR3 is 14 amino acids long. Deletions cut 6 bases from V and 4 bases from J, with 12 bases between. The CDR3 region is CASSLERVTGELFF. CDR3 nucleotides: TGTGCCAGCAGCTTAGAGAGAGTCACCGGGGAGCTGTTTTTT.

This chain joins TRBV29-1 and TRBJ1-1; no definite D call. Looked up from germline, CDR1 is SQVTM and CDR2 is ANQGSEA. The CDR3 loop spans 13 amino acids. The ends were cut back, 1 base at V and 5 bases at J, with 11 bases in the middle. As DNA, the CDR3 is TGCAGCGTTGAAGTACGGGGTGGGACTGAAGCTTTCTTT. This sequence encodes CSVEVRGGTEAFF.